This T cell receptor beta chain originates from a study of siplizumab effects on memory and regulatory T cells. The protocol was immunoSEQ multiplex PCR, while the TCRdb copy is restricted to in-frame clones and leaves out a portion. The sample records 75,000 to 100,000 clones, about 94% being singletons. CDR1 is LNHNV and CDR2 is YYDKDF in the germline V gene (reference sequence). The CDR3 length is 13 residues. V lost 7 bases and J lost 8; bases outside the gene matches: 9. The sequence was collected from a human donor in good health. The sample taken for sequencing was non-Treg CD4+ T cells sorted from blood. This chain joins TRBV15 and TRBJ1-2, with 8 nucleotides matching TRBD1. CDR3 sequence reads: CATTTGERLGYTF. The CDR3 DNA sequence: TGTGCCACCACGACAGGGGAGCGTTTAGGCTACACCTTC.